The TCR beta chain under discussion was sequenced for a study of neurological immune-mediated disorders. Study observations and caveats: There was no clinical or MRI feature that was associated with the multiple sclerosis repertoire cluster.

On this clonotype itself: Its specificity is unknown.

The CDR3 has 14 amino acids. Germline V lookup: CDR1 SGHVS, CDR2 FNYEAQ. Trimming stripped 0 bases from V and 4 bases from J, with 10 bases between. TCRdb passed the 5' RACE reads through MiXCR, listing each CDR3 protein once. Of 50,000 or so distinct CDR3 sequences listed, 3.8% are singletons. Input material: PBMCs. The TCR comes from a man in his sixties with multiple sclerosis. This chain joins TRBV7-6 and TRBJ2-7, with D perhaps matching TRBD2 (5 bases). The CDR3 DNA follows: TGTGCCAGCAGCTTAGCGGGAGAAATATACGAGCAGTACTTC. It specifies CASSLAGEIYEQYF.